The clone carrying this T cell receptor (beta chain) was detected only once. Germline V lookup: CDR1 SGDLS, CDR2 YYNGEE. CDR3 length equals 15 residues. V lost 4 bases to trimming and J lost 7 bases, with 17 bases between them. Authors' processing steps: Scientists estimated how many nucleated cells there were by amplifying reference gene primers. Data came from immunoSEQ multiplex PCR; TCRdb stores just in-frame clones and leaves some out. Clone size and V and J calls were adopted from that table, with D and trimming inferred from the DNA. The sample lists about 230,000 clones, 75% to 85% occurring once. The sample is drawn from a study of blood T cell repertoires in COVID-19. As for the study in general: The origin of the acute and convalescent COVID-19 samples was the United States, Italy and Spain. From T cells, B-cell-depleted T cells, or PBMCs came the material, which was cDNA or gDNA.

Input material: peripheral blood. V usage is TRBV9 and J usage is TRBJ2-2; D remains ambiguous. The TCR was taken from a woman between 40 and 55 years old who had recovered from COVID-19. The CDR3 region has the DNA TGTGCCAGCAGCCCACGTTCTAGTAGCTACGGGGAGCTGTTTTTT. It codes for CASSPRSSSYGELFF.